Listed below are T cell receptor beta chains from one sample, sequenced in a study of CD8+ T cells in alopecia areata. Libraries were prepared by immunoSEQ multiplex PCR; TCRdb keeps only in-frame clonotypes and omits some of them. The table has roughly 190,000 clones, about 60% seen once; the top ten hold around 0.7%. The material sequenced was CD4+ T cells sorted from blood, taken at week 4, from a patient treated with tofacitinib. These receptors were taken from a human donor with alopecia areata. Both conserved end residues are part of each CDR3. The order of the fields is D gene, V gene, J gene, clone size, CDR3 DNA, CDR3 protein. The D gene is left open where the match is weak. Part of the rows lack a size; the others show once, few, many or a class for expanded clones.

.,TRBV29-1,TRBJ2-3,.,TGCAGCGTTGAGGGGGGCCCACAGGGTACAGATACGCAGTATTTT,CSVEGGPQGTDTQYF
TRBD2,TRBV5-4,TRBJ2-3,.,TGTGCCAGCAGCCCTCGGACTAGCGGGAGGGCCCCGGGGGCAGATACGCAGTATTTT,CASSPRTSGRAPGADTQYF
.,TRBV7-3,TRBJ2-3,.,TGTGCCAGCAGCTTAGGACCCGAGCCCCGAGATACGCAGTATTTT,CASSLGPEPRDTQYF
.,TRBV30,TRBJ1-5,.,TGTGCCTGGAGCCCGGGCGGACAAGGCAATCAGCCCCAGCATTTT,CAWSPGGQGNQPQHF
.,TRBV29-1,TRBJ2-5,.,TGCAGCGCCCGGGAGTTCCAAGAGACCCAGTACTTC,CSAREFQETQYF
.,TRBV9,TRBJ2-2,.,TGTGCCAGCAGCGTAGTACTAACCGGGGAGCTGTTTTTT,CASSVVLTGELFF
.,TRBV2,TRBJ2-7,.,TGTGCCAGCAGTGGACAAGGCAACTCCTACGAGCAGTACTTC,CASSGQGNSYEQYF
TRBD2,TRBV5-4,TRBJ2-5,.,TGTGCCAGCAGCGCGGGGGGCCTCACCGGAGAGACCCAGTACTTC,CASSAGGLTGETQYF
TRBD2,TRBV29-1,TRBJ2-1,.,TGCAGCGTTGGGGGGAGGGTTCATGAGCAGTTCTTC,CSVGGRVHEQFF
.,TRBV19,TRBJ1-5,.,TGTGCCAGTAGTTCTCCCGGTGGGGCAGTGTATCAGCCCCAGCATTTT,CASSSPGGAVYQPQHF
TRBD1,TRBV28,TRBJ1-2,.,TGTGCCAGCAGTATCCGGGACAGGGGAACCTATGGCTACACCTTC,CASSIRDRGTYGYTF
.,TRBV27,TRBJ1-2,.,TGTGCCAGCAGTTTGGGTGGGGCCGGCGGCTACACCTTC,CASSLGGAGGYTF
.,TRBV18,TRBJ2-7,.,TGTGCCAGCTCACCATCGTGGGACATGACCTACGAGCAGTACTTC,CASSPSWDMTYEQYF
.,TRBV29-1,TRBJ2-1,once,TGCAGCGCCGAGGGGGACAAGAGGTCCAATGAGCAGTTCTTC,CSAEGDKRSNEQFF
.,TRBV5-1,TRBJ2-3,once,TGCGCCAGCAGTTTGGCTGATAGCACAGATACGCAGTATTTT,CASSLADSTDTQYF
TRBD2,TRBV28,TRBJ2-7,.,TGTGCCAGCACTCGCGGGAGTGGGTACGAGCAGTACTTC,CASTRGSGYEQYF
.,TRBV29-1,TRBJ2-5,.,TGCAGCGTCCAAGGGGTGAGGAACCAAGAGACCCAGTACTTC,CSVQGVRNQETQYF
TRBD2,TRBV6-6,TRBJ2-2,.,TGTGCCAGCAGTCGAGCGGGAGCAAGTACCGGGGAGCTGTTTTTT,CASSRAGASTGELFF
TRBD2,TRBV5-5,TRBJ2-1,few,TGTGCCAGCAGCTTGGAGGGACTAGCGGGACCCTACTTCGAGAGTGAGCAGTTCTTC,CASSLEGLAGPYFESEQFF
.,TRBV28,TRBJ1-2,.,TGTGCCAGCAGTGAGGGTGGCTATGGCTACACCTTC,CASSEGGYGYTF
.,TRBV29-1,TRBJ2-1,few,TGCAGCCTGAAGGGGGGACTCCAGGGAAACAATGAGCAGTTCTTC,CSLKGGLQGNNEQFF
.,TRBV27,TRBJ2-7,.,TGTGCCAGCAGTCCATCAAGGACAGCCTCCTACGAGCAGTACTTC,CASSPSRTASYEQYF
TRBD2,TRBV19,TRBJ2-1,.,TGTGCCAGTAGTATACGAGCGGGAGCTTACAATGAGCAGTTCTTC,CASSIRAGAYNEQFF
.,TRBV7-2,TRBJ1-1,medium-sized,TGTGCCAGCAGCTTAGGGTGGAACACTGAAGCTTTCTTT,CASSLGWNTEAFF
TRBD2,TRBV5-4,TRBJ2-3,.,TGTGCCAGCAGCACTCAAGCGGGAGCCTCCACAGATACGCAGTATTTT,CASSTQAGASTDTQYF
.,TRBV6-1,TRBJ2-1,once,TGTGCCAGCAGCGAGTATGAGCAGTTCTTC,CASSEYEQFF
.,TRBV6-5,TRBJ1-5,.,TGTGCCAGCAGTAGGACAGAGAGCAATCAGCCCCAGCATTTT,CASSRTESNQPQHF
.,TRBV29-1,TRBJ2-7,.,TGCAGCGTTGAGGAAAACTCCTACGAGCAGTACTTC,CSVEENSYEQYF
TRBD2,TRBV2,TRBJ2-3,.,TGTGCCAGCAATGGACTAGCTCTCGATACGCAGTATTTT,CASNGLALDTQYF
.,TRBV18,TRBJ2-7,.,TGTGCCAGCTCACCAGGGTTACAACGGGACGAGCAGTACTTC,CASSPGLQRDEQYF
.,TRBV29-1,TRBJ2-1,.,TGCAGCGTTCGAGGAGCAAGTGAGCAGTTCTTC,CSVRGASEQFF
.,TRBV28,TRBJ2-7,few,TGTGCCAGCAGTTTGGGGCAGGGCGCCTACGAGCAGTACTTC,CASSLGQGAYEQYF
.,TRBV5-1,TRBJ1-2,few,TGCGCCAGCAGCTTGGATGGTCATGGCTACACCTTC,CASSLDGHGYTF
TRBD1,TRBV10-3,TRBJ2-7,.,TGTGCCATCAGTGAGTCTCGGGACAGCTACGAGCAGTACTTC,CAISESRDSYEQYF
TRBD2,TRBV29-1,TRBJ2-5,.,TGCAGCGTGGGCGGAACTAGCGGGAGCCGGGAGACCCAGTACTTC,CSVGGTSGSRETQYF
.,TRBV18,TRBJ2-7,.,TGTGCCAGCTCCCTCCCGGGTGAGCAGTACTTC,CASSLPGEQYF
TRBD1,TRBV7-7,TRBJ2-7,.,TGTGCTAGCAGCTTAGGACAGGGTACCTCCTACGAGCAGTACTTC,CASSLGQGTSYEQYF
TRBD2,TRBV30,TRBJ2-3,.,TGTGCCTGGAGTCGGGGACTAGCGGGAGTCGACTCCACAGATACGCAGTATTTT,CAWSRGLAGVDSTDTQYF
.,TRBV27,TRBJ1-1,.,TGTGCCAGCAGTTTATTAAAGTCGGTGAACACTGAAGCTTTCTTT,CASSLLKSVNTEAFF
TRBD2,TRBV30,TRBJ2-6,.,TGTGCCTGTCTAGCGGGACGCTGGGCCAACGTCCTGACTTTC,CACLAGRWANVLTF
.,TRBV29-1,TRBJ1-4,few,TGCAGCGTTTATGACGGGAATGAAAAACTGTTTTTT,CSVYDGNEKLFF
.,TRBV4-1,TRBJ2-1,.,TGCGCCAGCAGCCAAGAAGAGGGGAGCTCCTACAATGAGCAGTTCTTC,CASSQEEGSSYNEQFF
TRBD1,TRBV7-9,TRBJ2-2,once,TGTGCCAGCAGCATAGGGACAGGAGGGACCGGGGAGCTGTTTTTT,CASSIGTGGTGELFF
TRBD2,TRBV29-1,TRBJ2-1,.,TGCAGCGACCGACTAGCGGGAGGTTATGAGCAGTTCTTC,CSDRLAGGYEQFF
.,TRBV5-1,TRBJ2-7,.,TGCGCCAGCAGCTTGAGTGCGGACAGACGTTCCTACGAGCAGTACTTC,CASSLSADRRSYEQYF
.,TRBV29-1,TRBJ2-7,.,TGCAGCGTTGCCCTGGAGGCCTACGAGCAGTACTTC,CSVALEAYEQYF
.,TRBV2,TRBJ1-5,.,TGTGCCAGCACAAGTGCGCCTAATCAGCCCCAGCATTTT,CASTSAPNQPQHF
TRBD2,TRBV29-1,TRBJ2-2,few,TGCAGCGCCGGGACTATTACTAACACCGGGGAGCTGTTTTTT,CSAGTITNTGELFF
.,TRBV29-1,TRBJ2-1,.,TGCAGCGTCCGCTTGCGACAAAGCGCCTACAATGAGCAGTTCTTC,CSVRLRQSAYNEQFF
.,TRBV9,TRBJ2-2,.,TGTGCCAGCAGCGTAGCGGTTTCCGCGAACACCGGGGAGCTGTTTTTT,CASSVAVSANTGELFF
.,TRBV28,TRBJ2-1,.,TGTGCCAGCACCCTGAGGGACAACTACAATGAGCAGTTCTTC,CASTLRDNYNEQFF
.,TRBV30,TRBJ1-4,.,TGTGCCTGGAGGGGGGACCCGGGGGAAAAACTGTTTTTT,CAWRGDPGEKLFF
.,TRBV6-6,TRBJ2-5,.,TGTGCCAGCAGGTCGGGACTGCAAGAGACCCAGTACTTC,CASRSGLQETQYF
.,TRBV7-3,TRBJ2-3,few,TGTGCCAGCAGCTCTTCCTACGCTACGCAGTATTTT,CASSSSYATQYF
TRBD2,TRBV7-3,TRBJ2-3,.,TGTGCCAGCAGGTACCTAGCGGGAGTGACAGATACGCAGTATTTT,CASRYLAGVTDTQYF
TRBD2,TRBV29-1,TRBJ2-7,.,TGCAGCGCTGCCGAACTAGCGGAGCCCTACGAGCAGTACTTC,CSAAELAEPYEQYF
.,TRBV5-1,TRBJ2-7,.,TGCGCCAGCAGCTTGGGACTTGACTACGAGCAGTACTTC,CASSLGLDYEQYF